The rows below give T cell receptor beta chains drawn from one sample of a study of T cell responses to AZD1222 COVID-19 vaccine. The protocol was immunoSEQ multiplex PCR, while the TCRdb copy is restricted to in-frame clones and leaves out a portion. The top ten hold around 2.8% of the sample, which has approximately 73,000 clones, about 82% seen once. Sequenced here: peripheral blood, sampled on day 0 of AZD1222 vaccination. The receptors come from an adult in good health. The CDR3 runs from the conserved cysteine through the conserved F or W. Fields, in order: V gene, clone size, J gene, D gene, CDR3 protein, CDR3 DNA. D genes are given only for firm matches. Size values are once, few and many counts, or a class for expanded clones, and some rows have none.

V: TRBV6-2/TRBV6-3; size: NA; J: TRBJ2-1; D: TRBD2; CDR3: CASSPTIGLAGGSEQFF; DNA: TGTGCCAGCAGCCCTACAATCGGACTAGCGGGGGGGAGTGAGCAGTTCTTC
V: TRBV6-5; size: NA; J: TRBJ1-2; D: NA; CDR3: CASSYSSTVLYGDYTF; DNA: TGTGCCAGCAGTTACTCGTCGACAGTACTCTATGGGGACTACACCTTC
V: TRBV7-2; size: NA; J: TRBJ1-5; D: TRBD1; CDR3: CASSLVPGDRGWSQPQHF; DNA: TGTGCCAGCAGCTTAGTTCCGGGGGACAGGGGTTGGAGTCAGCCCCAGCATTTT
V: TRBV7-2; size: NA; J: TRBJ1-1; D: NA; CDR3: CASRPNRPGEYTEAFF; DNA: TGTGCCAGCAGGCCAAACCGGCCGGGGGAGTACACTGAAGCTTTCTTT
V: TRBV5-1; size: NA; J: TRBJ1-1; D: TRBD1; CDR3: CASSLAGGYTEAFF; DNA: TGCGCCAGCAGCTTGGCAGGGGGTTACACTGAAGCTTTCTTT
V: TRBV12-5; size: NA; J: TRBJ2-5; D: NA; CDR3: CASGLVRAETQYF; DNA: TGTGCTAGTGGTTTGGTAAGGGCTGAGACCCAGTACTTC
V: TRBV5-4; size: NA; J: TRBJ2-5; D: NA; CDR3: CASSPSGERARETQYF; DNA: TGTGCCAGCAGCCCATCCGGGGAAAGGGCCCGGGAGACCCAGTACTTC
V: TRBV9; size: NA; J: TRBJ1-5; D: TRBD1; CDR3: CASSVGPGGGQPQHF; DNA: TGTGCCAGCAGCGTAGGTCCAGGGGGCGGTCAGCCCCAGCATTTT
V: TRBV2; size: NA; J: TRBJ1-3; D: NA; CDR3: CASTTLGNTIYF; DNA: TGTGCCAGCACGACACTAGGAAACACCATATATTTT
V: TRBV20-1; size: NA; J: TRBJ1-2; D: NA; CDR3: CSASGATNYGYTF; DNA: TGCAGTGCTAGTGGGGCGACTAACTATGGCTACACCTTC
V: TRBV7-3; size: NA; J: TRBJ2-3; D: NA; CDR3: CASSLQSSTDTQYF; DNA: TGTGCCAGCAGCCTGCAGTCTAGCACAGATACGCAGTATTTT
V: TRBV7-3; size: few; J: TRBJ1-2; D: TRBD1; CDR3: CASSVSGGNNYGYTF; DNA: TGTGCCAGCAGCGTATCAGGGGGTAATAACTATGGCTACACCTTC
V: TRBV5-1; size: NA; J: TRBJ2-7; D: TRBD2; CDR3: CASAPGLAGGEQYF; DNA: TGCGCCAGCGCACCCGGACTAGCGGGGGGCGAGCAGTACTTC
V: TRBV19; size: NA; J: TRBJ1-3; D: TRBD1; CDR3: CASSITRDRGSGNTIYF; DNA: TGTGCCAGTAGTATAACCCGGGACAGAGGCTCTGGAAACACCATATATTTT
V: TRBV28; size: NA; J: TRBJ2-5; D: NA; CDR3: CASSPIGVRETQYF; DNA: TGTGCCAGCAGTCCTATCGGGGTTCGGGAGACCCAGTACTTC
V: TRBV6-5; size: NA; J: TRBJ2-1; D: TRBD2; CDR3: CASSGTSGVWDEQFF; DNA: TGTGCCAGCTCGGGGACTAGCGGGGTTTGGGATGAGCAGTTCTTC
V: TRBV15; size: once; J: TRBJ2-4; D: NA; CDR3: CATANSISALTYF; DNA: TGTGCCACCGCAAACAGCATTTCCGCCCTTACGTACTTC
V: TRBV7-6; size: NA; J: TRBJ2-2; D: NA; CDR3: CASSLEGLLTGELFF; DNA: TGTGCCAGCAGCTTAGAGGGACTCCTCACCGGGGAGCTGTTTTTT
V: TRBV30; size: NA; J: TRBJ1-6; D: TRBD1; CDR3: CAWSGQGGSPLHF; DNA: TGTGCCTGGAGTGGACAGGGAGGGTCACCCCTCCACTTT
V: TRBV7-2; size: NA; J: TRBJ2-7; D: NA; CDR3: CASSSGHYEQYF; DNA: TGTGCCAGCAGCTCCGGACACTACGAGCAGTACTTC
V: TRBV7-2; size: NA; J: TRBJ2-4; D: TRBD2; CDR3: CASSLVVGGGTSGMNIQYF; DNA: TGTGCCAGCAGCTTAGTAGTTGGGGGCGGGACTAGCGGGATGAACATTCAGTACTTC
V: TRBV12-5; size: NA; J: TRBJ2-5; D: NA; CDR3: CASGLIALGETQYF; DNA: TGTGCTAGTGGTTTGATCGCTCTAGGGGAGACCCAGTACTTC
V: TRBV5-1; size: once; J: TRBJ2-5; D: TRBD1; CDR3: CASSFTGGRETQYF; DNA: TGCGCCAGCAGCTTTACAGGGGGCCGGGAGACCCAGTACTTC
V: TRBV4-3; size: NA; J: TRBJ2-1; D: NA; CDR3: CASSRVRDSGLQGQFF; DNA: TGCGCCAGCAGCCGGGTACGGGACAGCGGGCTCCAAGGGCAGTTCTTC
V: TRBV7-2; size: NA; J: TRBJ2-7; D: NA; CDR3: CASSLIRGPGEQYF; DNA: TGTGCCAGCAGCTTAATTCGCGGGCCAGGAGAGCAGTACTTC
V: TRBV12-1; size: NA; J: TRBJ1-2; D: NA; CDR3: CASSTRQGIPTPDYGYTF; DNA: TGTGCCAGCAGCACCCGACAGGGTATACCCACCCCTGACTATGGCTACACCTTC
V: TRBV23-1; size: NA; J: TRBJ2-5; D: TRBD1; CDR3: CARTGGEGTQYF; DNA: TGCGCCAGAACAGGGGGCGAAGGGACCCAGTACTTC
V: TRBV5-1; size: NA; J: TRBJ2-7; D: TRBD1; CDR3: CASSRDSYEQYF; DNA: TGCGCCAGCAGCCGGGACAGCTACGAGCAGTACTTC
V: TRBV30; size: NA; J: TRBJ1-1; D: NA; CDR3: CAWSPVPNTEAFF; DNA: TGTGCCTGGAGCCCGGTTCCGAACACTGAAGCTTTCTTT
V: TRBV6-2/TRBV6-3; size: medium-sized; J: TRBJ1-2; D: TRBD1; CDR3: CASSPGTGEYGYTF; DNA: TGTGCCAGCAGTCCCGGGACAGGGGAATATGGCTACACCTTC
V: TRBV27; size: NA; J: TRBJ1-2; D: NA; CDR3: CASSSSGLPSGYTF; DNA: TGTGCCAGCAGTTCCTCCGGGTTGCCGAGTGGCTACACCTTC
V: TRBV19; size: NA; J: TRBJ2-4; D: NA; CDR3: CASSPTRGTELHIQYF; DNA: TGTGCCAGTAGTCCGACCCGCGGGACCGAACTACACATTCAGTACTTC
V: TRBV5-1; size: NA; J: TRBJ2-1; D: TRBD2; CDR3: CASSPGLAGAFYNEQFF; DNA: TGCGCCAGCAGCCCGGGACTAGCGGGAGCCTTTTACAATGAGCAGTTCTTC
V: TRBV6-2/TRBV6-3; size: once; J: TRBJ2-5; D: TRBD2; CDR3: CASSYNAGGETQYF; DNA: TGTGCCAGCAGTTACAACGCGGGAGGAGAGACCCAGTACTTC
V: TRBV27; size: NA; J: TRBJ2-2; D: TRBD1; CDR3: CAAWDRSNTGELFF; DNA: TGTGCCGCCTGGGACAGGTCAAACACCGGGGAGCTGTTTTTT
V: TRBV6-5; size: NA; J: TRBJ2-7; D: TRBD1; CDR3: CASSRPGTGDDEQYF; DNA: TGTGCCAGCAGTCGCCCGGGGACAGGGGATGACGAGCAGTACTTC
V: TRBV6-5; size: NA; J: TRBJ2-7; D: TRBD1; CDR3: CASSPGQALEQYF; DNA: TGTGCCAGCAGCCCGGGACAGGCGCTCGAGCAGTACTTC
V: TRBV5-6; size: few; J: TRBJ1-5; D: NA; CDR3: CASSLGGRQPQHF; DNA: TGTGCCAGCAGCCTTGGGGGACGGCAGCCCCAGCATTTT
V: TRBV11-2; size: NA; J: TRBJ1-1; D: NA; CDR3: CASSSDSWGNTEAFF; DNA: TGTGCCAGCAGCTCCGACAGCTGGGGGAACACTGAAGCTTTCTTT
V: TRBV9; size: NA; J: TRBJ1-5; D: NA; CDR3: CASSVGGTEDQPQHF; DNA: TGTGCCAGCAGCGTAGGGGGGACCGAGGACCAGCCCCAGCATTTT
V: TRBV9; size: NA; J: TRBJ1-2; D: NA; CDR3: CASSVDGRTNYGYTF; DNA: TGTGCCAGCAGCGTAGACGGCAGAACTAACTATGGCTACACCTTC
V: TRBV18; size: NA; J: TRBJ1-4; D: NA; CDR3: CASSAHRTPNEKLFF; DNA: TGTGCCAGCTCAGCCCACCGGACCCCGAATGAAAAACTGTTTTTT
V: TRBV7-2; size: NA; J: TRBJ2-3; D: TRBD2; CDR3: CASSRSGGRTDTQYF; DNA: TGTGCCAGCAGCCGTAGCGGGGGGAGAACAGATACGCAGTATTTT
V: TRBV3-1/TRBV3-2; size: few; J: TRBJ2-1; D: NA; CDR3: CASSQARSRVEQFF; DNA: TGTGCCAGCAGCCAAGCCAGGAGCCGCGTCGAGCAGTTCTTC
V: TRBV11-3; size: NA; J: TRBJ2-1; D: NA; CDR3: CASSFRLTDMNEQFF; DNA: TGTGCCAGCAGCTTCCGTCTGACAGACATGAATGAGCAGTTCTTC
V: TRBV3-1/TRBV3-2; size: NA; J: TRBJ1-2; D: NA; CDR3: CASSQDSSGVGYGYTF; DNA: TGTGCCAGCAGCCAAGATTCGTCCGGAGTCGGATATGGCTACACCTTC
V: TRBV14; size: NA; J: TRBJ1-2; D: NA; CDR3: CASSQGRDGSYGYTF; DNA: TGTGCCAGCAGCCAAGGTCGAGACGGGTCGTATGGCTACACCTTC
V: TRBV4-1; size: few; J: TRBJ1-5; D: NA; CDR3: CASSQSGANQPQHF; DNA: TGCGCCAGCAGCCAGTCAGGGGCCAATCAGCCCCAGCATTTT
V: TRBV6-1; size: NA; J: TRBJ2-3; D: NA; CDR3: CASSELPYGGVGITDTQYF; DNA: TGTGCCAGCAGTGAACTCCCCTATGGAGGGGTGGGCATCACAGATACGCAGTATTTT
V: TRBV5-1; size: NA; J: TRBJ1-5; D: NA; CDR3: CASSQGYNQPQHF; DNA: TGCGCCAGCAGCCAGGGTTACAATCAGCCCCAGCATTTT
V: TRBV7-9; size: NA; J: TRBJ2-3; D: NA; CDR3: CASTSPRGPTDTQYF; DNA: TGTGCCAGCACCTCCCCCCGGGGCCCCACAGATACGCAGTATTTT
V: TRBV18; size: NA; J: TRBJ2-7; D: TRBD1; CDR3: CASSPPGQYYEQYF; DNA: TGTGCCAGCTCACCGCCGGGACAGTACTACGAGCAGTACTTC
V: TRBV6-6; size: NA; J: TRBJ1-2; D: TRBD1; CDR3: CASSPGTANGYTF; DNA: TGTGCCAGCAGTCCAGGGACAGCCAATGGCTACACCTTC